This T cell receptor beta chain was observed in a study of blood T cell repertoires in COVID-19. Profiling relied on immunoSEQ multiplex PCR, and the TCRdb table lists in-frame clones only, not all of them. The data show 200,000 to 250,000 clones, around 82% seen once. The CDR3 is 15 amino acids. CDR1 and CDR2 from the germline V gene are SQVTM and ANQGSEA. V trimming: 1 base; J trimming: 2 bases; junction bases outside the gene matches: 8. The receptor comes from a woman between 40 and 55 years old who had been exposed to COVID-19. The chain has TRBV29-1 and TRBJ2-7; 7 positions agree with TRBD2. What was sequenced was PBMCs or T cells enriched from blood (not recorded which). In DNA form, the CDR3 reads TGCAGCGTTGAAGGAAAGGCGGGAGCTACCTACGAGCAGTACTTC. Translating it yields CSVEGKAGATYEQYF.